Below are 5 T cell receptor beta chains sequenced from a single sample in a study of early T cells in non-severe SARS-CoV-2 infection. TCRdb fed the 5' RACE reads into MiXCR, producing one record per CDR3 protein. The sample yields just under 65,000 distinct CDR3 sequences, around 6.5% seen once. Specimen: whole blood, collected at baseline. These receptor sequences come from an adult who was a healthcare worker with PCR-confirmed SARS-CoV-2 infection or an uninfected control (not recorded which).

This clonotype was picked up many times. The chain has TRBV20-1 and TRBJ1-6; no definite D call. This CDR3 comprises 11 residues. Trimming pared 0 bases from V and 12 bases from J, leaving 6 bases between. Germline V gives CDR1 DFQATT, CDR2 SNEGSKA (reference sequence). DNA of the CDR3: TGCAGTGCTAGAGAGGACTTACCCCTCCACTTT. It yields the protein CSAREDLPLHF.

At least ten counts were recorded for this clonotype. This chain uses TRBV6-5 with TRBJ2-3; tentative D call: TRBD1 (5 bases). Per the germline V gene, CDR1 is MNHEY and CDR2 is SVGAGI. The CDR3 sequence is 13 residues long. V dropped 0 bases and J dropped 8 bases, with 9 bases sitting between them. The CDR3 loop is CASSYSAGRTQYF. CDR3 DNA sequence: TGTGCCAGCAGTTACTCTGCAGGGCGTACGCAGTATTTT.

In its sample, this clonotype was seen many times. The rearrangement joins TRBV30 to TRBJ2-6; D not certain. Germline CDR1 reads GTSNPN; CDR2 reads SVGIG (reference sequence). V dropped 3 bases and J dropped 0 bases, with 15 bases sitting between them. CDR3 length equals 17 residues. The DNA for the CDR3 is TGTGCCTGGAGCAGCATGGAAGGCCTCTCTGGGGCCAACGTCCTGACTTTC. It codes for CAWSSMEGLSGANVLTF.

This clonotype showed up many times. The chain carries TRBV18 and TRBJ1-4; TRBD1 matches at 9 bases. This CDR3 is built from 15 residues. The germline CDR1 and CDR2 sequences are KGHSH and LQKENI. V dropped 0 bases and J dropped 7; count of bases not matched to a gene: 3. CDR3 bases: TGTGCCAGCTCACCACCCGGACAGGGGATTGAAAAACTGTTTTTT. This sequence encodes CASSPPGQGIEKLFF.

This chain uses TRBV6-2 or TRBV6-3 with TRBJ2-7; 9 nucleotides line up with TRBD1. In germline, CDR1 is MNHEY, CDR2 SVGEGT. The trim removed 4 bases at V and 5 bases at J, leaving 3 bases unmatched. This CDR3 has 13 amino acids. As DNA, the CDR3 is TGTGCCAGCAGTTTAGGACAGGGGAACGAGCAGTACTTC. Translating gives CASSLGQGNEQYF.